This T cell receptor beta chain was retrieved from a study of blood T cell repertoires in COVID-19. Whole-study context: Samples representing acute and convalescent COVID-19 were sourced from the United States, Italy and Spain.

Per the original data handling: Amplification from reference gene primers served as the basis for estimated nucleated cell counts. The data were produced by immunoSEQ multiplex PCR, yet TCRdb's version contains in-frame clones alone and is incomplete. The V and J calls and clone size are taken from that table; D and trimming were inferred from the DNA. The sample carries some 15,000 clones, 80% to 95% recorded once. The specimen sequenced was peripheral blood. The receptor was isolated from a human donor in a cohort sampled during active COVID-19.

CDR3 coding DNA: TGTGCCAGCAGCCCCCGAGGCTTCTACTACGAGCAGTACTTC. It encodes CASSPRGFYYEQYF. This chain uses TRBV7-9 with TRBJ2-7; D is unresolved. Germline lookup yields CDR1 SEHNR and CDR2 FQNEAQ (reference sequence). CDR3 size: 14 residues. V lost 5 bases and J lost 3, with 14 bases in between.